The 2 T cell receptor beta chains given below trace back to one sample, sequenced in a study of metastatic and nonmetastatic thyroid tumors. TCRdb re-analyzed the PCR reads using MiXCR. The table shows about 7,000 clones, with over 15% occurring only once. None of the patients had undergone any treatment ahead of thyroid surgery. Sample: adjacent normal tissue. These receptors all come from a male donor with papillary thyroid cancer or a benign thyroid nodule (not recorded which). Some clones in this sample may be carry-over from other donors' samples.

The table lists this clone with a few counts. The chain employs TRBV15 and TRBJ1-2; no clear D gene. The CDR3 runs to 14 residues. Trimming shortened V by 3 bases and J by 2 bases, and 10 bases separated the two germline ends. CDR1 and CDR2 (germline): LNHNV, YYDKDF (reference sequence). CDR3 loop: CATSSGRANYGYTF. The CDR3 DNA reads as TGTGCCACCAGCAGTGGGAGGGCCAACTATGGCTACACCTTC.

The chain is built from TRBV20-1 and TRBJ1-5; D gene ambiguous. Trimming pared 6 bases from V and 0 bases from J, leaving 18 bases between. CDR1 is DFQATT, CDR2 SNEGSKA, per germline (reference sequence). This CDR3 is 16 amino acids long. CDR3 sequence: CSASLPETYSNQPQHF. For the CDR3, the DNA is TGCAGTGCCTCCCTTCCGGAGACATATAGCAATCAGCCCCAGCATTTT.